One and the same sample provided the 16 T cell receptor beta chains below, sequenced in a study of T cell repertoires in chronic hepatitis B (dated by TCRdb to the late 2010s). Libraries were constructed by the immunoSEQ multiplex PCR assay. As stored in TCRdb, this immuneACCESS dataset retains in-frame rearrangements with V and J assigned. A fraction of the clones does not appear; measured against another copy, unresolved V genes explain less than half of the discrepancy, and the remainder lacks a known reason. Recorded for this sample are some 420 clones; about 80% of them occurred a single time. Clones ranked in the top ten supply roughly 44% of the sample. Material for sequencing was total CD8+ T cells from PBMCs. These receptors all come from a human donor with chronic hepatitis B virus infection.

J is TRBJ2-7 and V is TRBV11-2, with D possibly TRBD2 on 5 matching bases. V lost 0 bases and J lost 5, with 8 bases in between. The germline V gene encodes CDR1 SGHAT and CDR2 FQNNGV. The CDR3 is made up of 13 amino acids. The CDR3: CASSLDAGNEQYF. CDR3 coding DNA: TGTGCCAGCAGCTTAGACGCCGGGAACGAGCAGTACTTC.

The count of this clone is one. The chain links TRBV2 to TRBJ1-1, with 8 bases that match TRBD1. Germline V CDR1 and CDR2: SNHLY, FYNNEI. There are 13 residues in the CDR3. Trimming at V came to 7 bases and at J to 4 bases, leaving 5 bases not matched to a gene. The CDR3 reads CASNAGGGTEAFF. Here the CDR3 DNA reads TGTGCCAGCAACGCAGGGGGCGGCACTGAAGCTTTCTTT.

The V call is TRBV28, the J call TRBJ2-1; the match to TRBD2 covers 12 bases. This CDR3 has 18 amino acids. The V gene end was trimmed by 3 bases and the J gene end by 4 bases; junction bases not matched to a gene: 10. The V gene's germline CDR1 is MDHEN and CDR2 SYDVKM. CDR3 in DNA: TGTGCCAGCAGTTTTGGGCTAGCGGGAGGGCCTGGGTACAATGAGCAGTTCTTC. This encodes CASSFGLAGGPGYNEQFF.

In its sample, this clone was seen a few times. The rearrangement uses TRBV29-1 and TRBJ2-2; D might be TRBD1 (5 bases). V was clipped by 5 bases and J by 5 bases, with 15 bases between them. CDR1 is SQVTM and CDR2 is ANQGSEA in the germline V gene. This CDR3 is built from 14 residues. CDR3 residues: CSVFETVGTGELFF. The CDR3 bases are TGCAGCGTTTTTGAGACAGTTGGGACCGGGGAGCTGTTTTTT.

This rearrangement joins TRBV5-4 to TRBJ1-6, with 11 nucleotides matching TRBD1. This CDR3 has 17 residues. The V gene end was trimmed by 3 bases and the J gene end by 9 bases; junction bases not matched to a gene: 11. Germline V gives CDR1 SGHNT, CDR2 YYREEE (reference sequence). CDR3 loop: CASSWTFPGQGGSPLHF. CDR3 in DNA: TGTGCCAGCAGCTGGACTTTTCCGGGACAGGGGGGTTCACCCCTCCACTTT.

CDR3 sequence (DNA): TGTGCCAGCAGTTTCTCCCCGGGACAGGGGGGACTAAACACTGAAGCTTTCTTT. Its protein is CASSFSPGQGGLNTEAFF. J is TRBJ1-1 and V is TRBV27, with 11 bases aligning to TRBD1. This CDR3 has 18 residues. Germline CDR1 and CDR2: MNHEY and SMNVEV (reference sequence). J gave up 2 bases and V 3 bases, and 11 bases lay outside the gene matches.

This rearrangement joins TRBV6-6 to TRBJ1-3; a possible D gene is TRBD1 (5 bases). The germline CDR1 and CDR2 sequences are MNHNY and SVGAGI (reference sequence). V was clipped by 5 bases and J by 0 bases, with 14 bases between them. The length of the CDR3 is 16 residues. The CDR3, as DNA: TGTGCCAGCAGTAACCCCGGGGGGTACTCTGGAAACACCATATATTTT. Protein: CASSNPGGYSGNTIYF.

In its sample, this clone was seen a few times. The rearrangement uses TRBV11-2 and TRBJ1-1, with D uncertain. The CDR3 loop spans 13 amino acids. Germline assignment: CDR1 SGHAT and CDR2 FQNNGV. The germline V and J ends were trimmed by 2 bases and 1 base, with 5 bases remaining between them. CDR3 amino acids: CASSLRGNTEAFF. CDR3 nucleotide sequence: TGTGCCAGCAGCTTACGGGGGAACACTGAAGCTTTCTTT.

The chain uses TRBV5-6 and TRBJ1-1, with D possibly being TRBD1 (5 bases). Germline CDR1 SGHDT, CDR2 YYEEEE. The CDR3 contains 17 residues. V gave up 2 bases and J gave up 2 bases, with 19 bases separating them. DNA for the CDR3: TGTGCCAGCAGCTTCCCGTGGGCGCGGCAGGGAAACACTGAAGCTTTCTTT. The encoded protein is CASSFPWARQGNTEAFF.

The genes are TRBV6-1 and TRBJ2-7; 7 bases line up with TRBD1. The trim removed 1 base at V and 0 bases at J, leaving 0 bases unmatched. The CDR3 extends over 14 amino acids. CDR1 is MNHNS, CDR2 SASEGT, per germline. For the CDR3, the DNA is TGTGCCAGCAGTGAAGGGGACAGCTCCTACGAGCAGTACTTC. Residues: CASSEGDSSYEQYF.

This chain connects TRBV6-4 to TRBJ2-1, with 13 bases fitting TRBD2. V trimming: 3 bases; J trimming: 5 bases; junction bases outside the gene matches: 4. The CDR3 covers 16 residues. Per germline, CDR1 MRHNA and CDR2 SNTAGT. CDR3 in amino acids: CASSETSGGGNNEQFF. For the CDR3, the DNA is TGTGCCAGCAGTGAAACTAGCGGGGGGGGAAACAATGAGCAGTTCTTC.

This chain links TRBV2 with TRBJ2-7; D is uncertain. Germline V gives CDR1 SNHLY, CDR2 FYNNEI. This CDR3 has 12 residues. V lost 7 bases and J 6 bases, leaving 13 bases between the germline ends. The CDR3 region is CASTQSSFEQYF. CDR3 nucleotide sequence: TGTGCCAGCACCCAAAGTAGTTTCGAGCAGTACTTC.

This clone was observed a handful of times. This chain joins TRBV6-5 and TRBJ2-3, with TRBD1 as a possible D gene (6 bases). The CDR3 sequence is 15 residues long. Germline V gene sequence: CDR1 MNHEY, CDR2 SVGAGI. Trimming left V 6 bases short and J 1 base short, with 14 bases between. The CDR3 bases are TGTGCCAGCAGCTTAGGGGGTGTCGGCACAGATACGCAGTATTTT. It codes for CASSLGGVGTDTQYF.

Only one count was recorded for this clone. V gene TRBV27 combines with J gene TRBJ2-7; TRBD2 might be the D (7 bases). The V gene's germline CDR1 is MNHEY and CDR2 SMNVEV (reference sequence). There are 15 residues in the CDR3. Trimming pared 4 bases from V and 7 bases from J, leaving 20 bases between. The CDR3 DNA sequence: TGTGCCAGCAGTTGGGTCGGTGGGGGGGCAAGGGAGCAGTACTTC. Its translation: CASSWVGGGAREQYF.

The J gene is TRBJ2-7, the V gene TRBV29-1; 8 positions agree with TRBD2. V was clipped by 4 bases and J by 5 bases; unmatched bases: 10. Germline CDR1 and CDR2: SQVTM and ANQGSEA. The CDR3 totals 14 residues. The CDR3 sequence is CSVVTGGPMNEQYF. The CDR3 DNA follows: TGCAGCGTTGTCACGGGGGGGCCTATGAACGAGCAGTACTTC.

In its sample, this clone was seen a few times. The chain links TRBV6-5 to TRBJ1-1; D gene ambiguous. This CDR3 comprises 15 residues. Germline values: CDR1 MNHEY, CDR2 SVGAGI. V dropped 2 bases and J dropped 4 bases, with 14 bases sitting between them. CDR3 in DNA: TGTGCCAGCAGTTACGCCGGGCCGCAATTCACTGAAGCTTTCTTT. Its protein is CASSYAGPQFTEAFF.